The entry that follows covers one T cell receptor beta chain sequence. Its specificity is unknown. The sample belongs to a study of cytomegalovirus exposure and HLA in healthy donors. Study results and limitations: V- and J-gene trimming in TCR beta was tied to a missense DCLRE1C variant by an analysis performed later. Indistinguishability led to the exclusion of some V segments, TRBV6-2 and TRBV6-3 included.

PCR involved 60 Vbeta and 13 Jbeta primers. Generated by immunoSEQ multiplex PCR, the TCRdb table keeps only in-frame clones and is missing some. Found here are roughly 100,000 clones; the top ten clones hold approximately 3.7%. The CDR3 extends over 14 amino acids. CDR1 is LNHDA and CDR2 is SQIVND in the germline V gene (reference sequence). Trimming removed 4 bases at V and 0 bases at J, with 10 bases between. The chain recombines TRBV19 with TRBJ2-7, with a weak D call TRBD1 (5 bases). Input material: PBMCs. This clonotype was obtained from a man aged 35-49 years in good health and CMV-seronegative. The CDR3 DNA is TGTGCCAGTAGTAAGGACATCCTCTCCTACGAGCAGTACTTC. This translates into CASSKDILSYEQYF.